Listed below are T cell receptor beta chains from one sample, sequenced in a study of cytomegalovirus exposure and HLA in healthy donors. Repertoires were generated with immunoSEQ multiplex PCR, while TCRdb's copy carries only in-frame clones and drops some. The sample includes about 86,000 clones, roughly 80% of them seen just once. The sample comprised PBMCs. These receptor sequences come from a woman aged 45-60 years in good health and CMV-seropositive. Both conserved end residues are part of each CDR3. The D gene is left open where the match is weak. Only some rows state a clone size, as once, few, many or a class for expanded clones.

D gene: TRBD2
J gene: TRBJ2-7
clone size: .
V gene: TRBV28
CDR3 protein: CASSFTLAGLSYEQYF
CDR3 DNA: TGTGCCAGCAGTTTTACTCTAGCGGGACTATCCTACGAGCAGTACTTC

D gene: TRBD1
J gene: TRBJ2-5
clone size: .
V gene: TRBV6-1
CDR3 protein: CASTRQGVLETQYF
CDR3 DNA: TGTGCCAGCACACGACAGGGAGTTTTAGAGACCCAGTACTTC

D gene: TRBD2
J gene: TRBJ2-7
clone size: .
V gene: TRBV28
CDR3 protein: CASRGASGSTYEQYF
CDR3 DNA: TGTGCCAGCAGGGGAGCTAGCGGGAGCACCTACGAGCAGTACTTC

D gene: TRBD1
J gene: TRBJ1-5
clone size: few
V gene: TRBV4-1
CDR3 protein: CASSSTGQGSQPQHF
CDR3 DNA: TGCGCCAGCAGCTCGACGGGACAGGGGAGTCAGCCCCAGCATTTT

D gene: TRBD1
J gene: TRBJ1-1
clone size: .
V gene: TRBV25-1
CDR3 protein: CASSGTGGGSEAFF
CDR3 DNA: TGTGCCAGCAGTGGGACAGGAGGCGGATCGGAAGCTTTCTTT

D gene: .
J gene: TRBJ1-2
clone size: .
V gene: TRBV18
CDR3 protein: CASSPGQRLNYGYTF
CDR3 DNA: TGTGCCAGCTCACCAGGACAGAGACTAAACTATGGCTACACCTTC

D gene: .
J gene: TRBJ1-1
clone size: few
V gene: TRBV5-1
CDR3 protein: CASSASDTEAFF
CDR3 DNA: TGCGCCAGCAGCGCGTCGGACACTGAAGCTTTCTTT

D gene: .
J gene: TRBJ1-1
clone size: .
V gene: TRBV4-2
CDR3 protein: CASSQSAAGVNTEAFF
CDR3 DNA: TGTGCCAGCAGCCAGAGTGCAGCGGGGGTGAACACTGAAGCTTTCTTT

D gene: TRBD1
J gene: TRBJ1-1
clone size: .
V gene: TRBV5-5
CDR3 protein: CASSQGQGGTEAFF
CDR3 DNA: TGTGCCAGCAGCCAAGGACAGGGAGGGACTGAAGCTTTCTTT

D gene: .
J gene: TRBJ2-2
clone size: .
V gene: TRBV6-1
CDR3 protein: CAFAVGNKNTGELFF
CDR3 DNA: TGTGCCTTCGCAGTGGGCAACAAAAACACCGGGGAGCTGTTTTTT

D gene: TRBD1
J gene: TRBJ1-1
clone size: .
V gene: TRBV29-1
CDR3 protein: CSVVGQGLNTGAFF
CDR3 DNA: TGCAGCGTTGTAGGACAGGGACTGAACACTGGAGCTTTCTTT

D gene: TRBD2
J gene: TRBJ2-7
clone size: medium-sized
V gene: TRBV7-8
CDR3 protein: CASSLTQRESEQYF
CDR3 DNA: TGTGCCAGCAGCTTAACCCAGCGGGAGAGCGAGCAGTACTTC

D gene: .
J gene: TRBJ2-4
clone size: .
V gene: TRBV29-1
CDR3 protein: CSVVGEIAKNIQYF
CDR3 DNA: TGCAGCGTTGTCGGAGAGATAGCCAAAAACATTCAGTACTTC

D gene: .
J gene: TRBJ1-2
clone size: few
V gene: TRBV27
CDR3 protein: CASRPAPIYGYTF
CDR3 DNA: TGTGCCAGCAGGCCAGCGCCTATCTATGGCTACACCTTC

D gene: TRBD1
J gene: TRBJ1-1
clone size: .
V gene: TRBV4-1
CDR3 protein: CASSHRTGDTEAFF
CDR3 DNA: TGCGCCAGCAGCCATCGGACAGGGGACACTGAAGCTTTCTTT

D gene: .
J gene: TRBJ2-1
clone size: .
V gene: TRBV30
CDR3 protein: CAWRLGYNEQFF
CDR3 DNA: TGTGCCTGGAGACTAGGTTACAATGAGCAGTTCTTC

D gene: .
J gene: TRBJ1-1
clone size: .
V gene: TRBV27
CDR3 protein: CASSLGGQMRAFF
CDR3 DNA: TGTGCCAGCAGTTTGGGGGGGCAAATGAGAGCTTTCTTT

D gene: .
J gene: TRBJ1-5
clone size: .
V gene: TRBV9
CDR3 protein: CASSVGENQPQHF
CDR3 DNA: TGTGCCAGCAGCGTAGGTGAGAATCAGCCCCAGCATTTT

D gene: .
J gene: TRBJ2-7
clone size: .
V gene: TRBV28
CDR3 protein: CASSFRGNEQYF
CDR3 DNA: TGTGCCAGCAGTTTCCGAGGGAACGAGCAGTACTTC

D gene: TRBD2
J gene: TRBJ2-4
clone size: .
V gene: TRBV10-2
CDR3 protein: CASSLGGGGKNIQYF
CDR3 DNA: TGCGCCAGCAGTCTCGGGGGGGGAGGCAAAAACATTCAGTACTTC

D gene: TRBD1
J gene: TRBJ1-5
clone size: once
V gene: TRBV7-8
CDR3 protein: CASSSRTGGQPQHF
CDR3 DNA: TGTGCCAGCAGCTCCCGGACAGGGGGTCAGCCCCAGCATTTT

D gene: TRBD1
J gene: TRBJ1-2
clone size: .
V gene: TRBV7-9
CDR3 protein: CASSLGDRVTYGYTF
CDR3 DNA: TGTGCCAGCAGCTTAGGGGACAGGGTAACCTATGGCTACACCTTC

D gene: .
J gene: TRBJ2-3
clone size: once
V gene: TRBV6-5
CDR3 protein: CASSYSQTTGTDTQYF
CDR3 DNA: TGTGCCAGCAGTTACTCACAGACTACCGGCACAGATACGCAGTATTTT

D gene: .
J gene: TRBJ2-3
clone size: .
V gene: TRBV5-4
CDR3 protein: CASSLDPGFPDTQYF
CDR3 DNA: TGTGCCAGCAGCTTGGATCCCGGGTTTCCAGATACGCAGTATTTT

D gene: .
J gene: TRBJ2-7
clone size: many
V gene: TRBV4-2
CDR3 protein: CASSQPDREVYEQYF
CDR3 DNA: TGTGCCAGCAGCCAACCAGACAGGGAGGTTTACGAGCAGTACTTC

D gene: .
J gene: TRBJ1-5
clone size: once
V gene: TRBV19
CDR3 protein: CASSIDRGGQPQHF
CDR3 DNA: TGTGCCAGTAGTATAGACAGGGGCGGACAGCCCCAGCATTTT

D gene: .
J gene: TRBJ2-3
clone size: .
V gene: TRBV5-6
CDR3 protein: CASSLGGHTDTQYF
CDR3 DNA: TGTGCCAGCAGCTTGGGGGGCCACACAGATACGCAGTATTTT

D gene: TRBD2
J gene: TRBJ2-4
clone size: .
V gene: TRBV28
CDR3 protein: CASSGAAGVVEGIQYF
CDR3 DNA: TGTGCCAGCAGTGGGGCGGCGGGAGTGGTGGAGGGCATTCAGTACTTC

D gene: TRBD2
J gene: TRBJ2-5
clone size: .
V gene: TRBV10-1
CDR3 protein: CASSGASGRGETQYF
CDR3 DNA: TGCGCCAGCAGTGGGGCTAGCGGGAGGGGAGAGACCCAGTACTTC

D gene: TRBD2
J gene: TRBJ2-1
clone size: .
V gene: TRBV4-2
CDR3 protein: CASSQAGSGVGEQFF
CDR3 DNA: TGTGCCAGCAGCCAAGCCGGTAGCGGGGTGGGTGAGCAGTTCTTC

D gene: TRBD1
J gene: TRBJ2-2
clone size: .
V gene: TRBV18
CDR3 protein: CASSPGTGMNTGELFF
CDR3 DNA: TGTGCCAGCTCACCTGGGACAGGGATGAACACCGGGGAGCTGTTTTTT

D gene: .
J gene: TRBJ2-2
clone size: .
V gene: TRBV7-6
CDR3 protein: CASSLRRATGELFF
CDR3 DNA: TGTGCCAGCAGCTTAAGGAGGGCCACCGGGGAGCTGTTTTTT

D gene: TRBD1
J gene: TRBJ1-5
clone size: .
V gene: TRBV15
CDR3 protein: CATSRDGDSSQPQHF
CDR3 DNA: TGTGCCACCAGCAGAGATGGGGACAGCTCTCAGCCCCAGCATTTT

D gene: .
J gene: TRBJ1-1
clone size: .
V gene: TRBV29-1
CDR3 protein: CSVWDTWNTEAFF
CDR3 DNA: TGCAGCGTTTGGGACACTTGGAACACTGAAGCTTTCTTT

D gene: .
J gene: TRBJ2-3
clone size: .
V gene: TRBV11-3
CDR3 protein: CASSPGHTDTQYF
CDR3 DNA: TGTGCCAGCAGCCCCGGACACACAGATACGCAGTATTTT

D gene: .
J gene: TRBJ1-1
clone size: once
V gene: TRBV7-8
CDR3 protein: CASSNFTGQRRAFF
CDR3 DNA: TGTGCCAGCAGCAATTTTACAGGGCAGAGGCGAGCTTTCTTT

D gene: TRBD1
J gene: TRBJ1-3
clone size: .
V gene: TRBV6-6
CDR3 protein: CASSYDWDRGNTIYF
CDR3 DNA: TGTGCCAGCAGTTACGACTGGGACAGGGGAAACACCATATATTTT

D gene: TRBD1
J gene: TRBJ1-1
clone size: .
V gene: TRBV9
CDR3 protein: CASSVLRTGGADTEAFF
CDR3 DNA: TGTGCCAGCAGCGTTCTAAGGACAGGGGGCGCGGACACTGAAGCTTTCTTT

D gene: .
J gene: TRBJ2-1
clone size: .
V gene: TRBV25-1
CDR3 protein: CASSDPGDNEQFF
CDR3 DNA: TGTGCCAGCAGTGACCCAGGGGACAATGAGCAGTTCTTC

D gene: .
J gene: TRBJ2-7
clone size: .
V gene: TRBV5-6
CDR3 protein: CASSPGVQWVRYEQYF
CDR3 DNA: TGTGCCAGCAGCCCGGGGGTCCAGTGGGTACGCTACGAGCAGTACTTC

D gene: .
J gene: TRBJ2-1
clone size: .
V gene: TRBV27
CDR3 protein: CASSSLREQFF
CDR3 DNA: TGTGCCAGCAGCTCGCTGCGGGAGCAGTTCTTC

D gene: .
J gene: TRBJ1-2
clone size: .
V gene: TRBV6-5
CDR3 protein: CASRPDILQANGYTF
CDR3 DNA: TGTGCCAGCAGACCCGACATACTTCAGGCAAATGGCTACACCTTC

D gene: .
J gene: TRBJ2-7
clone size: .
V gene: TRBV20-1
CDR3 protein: CSAPAGYEQYF
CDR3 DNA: TGCAGTGCTCCAGCGGGTTACGAGCAGTACTTC

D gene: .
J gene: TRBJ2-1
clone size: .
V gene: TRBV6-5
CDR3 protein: CASQSRAGGLREQFF
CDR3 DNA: TGTGCCAGCCAAAGTAGGGCAGGGGGGCTTCGTGAGCAGTTCTTC

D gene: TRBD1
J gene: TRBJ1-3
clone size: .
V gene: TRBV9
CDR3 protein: CASSVAAGGSGNTIYF
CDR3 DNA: TGTGCCAGCAGCGTAGCGGCAGGGGGGTCAGGAAACACCATATATTTT